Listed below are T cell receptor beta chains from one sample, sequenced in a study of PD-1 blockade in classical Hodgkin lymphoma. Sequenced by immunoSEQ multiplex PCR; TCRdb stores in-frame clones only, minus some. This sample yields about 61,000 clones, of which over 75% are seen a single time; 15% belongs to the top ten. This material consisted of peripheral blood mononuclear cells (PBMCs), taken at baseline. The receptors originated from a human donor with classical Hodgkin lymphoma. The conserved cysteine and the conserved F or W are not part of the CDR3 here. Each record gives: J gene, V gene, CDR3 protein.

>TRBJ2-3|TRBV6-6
ASSPGGGLNTDTQY
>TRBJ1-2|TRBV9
ASSVGHTARKVRYGYT
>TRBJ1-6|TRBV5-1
ASSLRGAEHSPLH
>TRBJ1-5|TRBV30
AWSGTGSQPQH
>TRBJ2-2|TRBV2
ASIQENTGELF
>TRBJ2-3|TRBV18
ASSPPGGFTDTQY
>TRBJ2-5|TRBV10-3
AISEGQSETQY
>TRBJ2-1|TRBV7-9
ASSNTPHNEQF
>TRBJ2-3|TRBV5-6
ASSLSYGGYTDTQY
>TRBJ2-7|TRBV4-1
ASSQGGQGSYEQY
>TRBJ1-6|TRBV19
ASSMVAVNSPLH
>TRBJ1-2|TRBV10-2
ASRKRAEVGYT
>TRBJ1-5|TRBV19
ASSTGVDNQPQH
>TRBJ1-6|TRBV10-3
AISGTGTGVGSPLH
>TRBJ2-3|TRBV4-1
ASSLGLATQDTQY
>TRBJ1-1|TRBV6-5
ASKSRDSSNTEAF
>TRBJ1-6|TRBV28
ASSLDPENSPLH
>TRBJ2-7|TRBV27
ASSSYRVSYEQY
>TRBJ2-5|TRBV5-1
ASSPPGAKETQY
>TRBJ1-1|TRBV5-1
ASAIRDYGEAF
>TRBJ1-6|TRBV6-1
ASSESVNSPLH
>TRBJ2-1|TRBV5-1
ASSWREGVRDNEQF
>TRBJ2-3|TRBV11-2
ASSFTGGFTDTQY
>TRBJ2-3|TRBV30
AWSLQYGDTQY
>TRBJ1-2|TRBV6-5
ASSWTDLYGYT
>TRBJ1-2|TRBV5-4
ASSLGLGQGRGYT
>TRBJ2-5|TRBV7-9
ASSDRDRGLQETQY
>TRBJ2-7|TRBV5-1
ASSFYQGPFYEQY
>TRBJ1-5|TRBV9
ASSVEGRRAYSNQPQH
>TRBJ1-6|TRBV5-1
ASSADRVYSPLH
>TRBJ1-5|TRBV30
AWSFNREGQPQH
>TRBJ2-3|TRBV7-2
ASSLQQGRVTDTQY
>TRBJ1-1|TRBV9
ASSASTGWPF
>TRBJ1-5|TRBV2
ASNLQGPEQPQH
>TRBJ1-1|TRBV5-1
ASSLGQGFRVGEAF
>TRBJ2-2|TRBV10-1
ASSESYQNTGELF
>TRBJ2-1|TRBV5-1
ASSSGQGRNEQF
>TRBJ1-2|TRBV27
ASSPAGDLANYGYT
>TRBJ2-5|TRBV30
AWSVRGRETQY
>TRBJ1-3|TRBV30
AWSGQLGNTIY
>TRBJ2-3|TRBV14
ASSRERGLAGKWSTDTQY
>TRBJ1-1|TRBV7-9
AILGLGQLLLHEAF
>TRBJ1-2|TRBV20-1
SASFSGGYT
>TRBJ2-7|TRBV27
ASSPEGVTYEQY
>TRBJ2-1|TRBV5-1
ASSLPGYNEQF
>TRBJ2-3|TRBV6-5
ASSYSSGLATDTQY
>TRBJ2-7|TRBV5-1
ASSSRTRLAGIYEQY
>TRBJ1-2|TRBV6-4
AMWARFVGDYGYT
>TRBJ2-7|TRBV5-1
ASSLEGLAGVYEQY
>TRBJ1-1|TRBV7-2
ASSLDELEAF
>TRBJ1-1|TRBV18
ASSQQLSRDTEAF
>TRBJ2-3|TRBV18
ASSPTDTQY
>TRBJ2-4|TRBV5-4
ASSLRAGVTNLAKNIQY